A selection of T cell receptor beta chains follows, all from one sample in a study of CD8+ T cells in alopecia areata. Sequenced by immunoSEQ multiplex PCR; TCRdb stores in-frame clones only, minus some. In the table there are about 220,000 clones, less than 75% of which are singletons. The sample was CD4+ T cells sorted from blood, taken at week 4, from a patient treated with tofacitinib. The receptor source for this set is a human donor with alopecia areata. Both conserved end residues are part of each CDR3. D genes are given only for firm matches. Size is stated for part of the rows, as once, few or many counts, or as a class when the clone is expanded.

V	D	size	J	DNA	CDR3
TRBV6-1	-	few	TRBJ1-5	TGTGCCAGCAGTCAGATGAGTGGAAGGCAGCCCCAGCATTTT	CASSQMSGRQPQHF
TRBV4-1	-	-	TRBJ1-2	TGCGCCAGCAGCCAGCCCGGGGGAAACTATGGCTACACCTTC	CASSQPGGNYGYTF
TRBV30	-	-	TRBJ1-5	TGTGCCTGGAGTTCGGCAGGGGGCAATCAGCCCCAGCATTTT	CAWSSAGGNQPQHF
TRBV7-2	TRBD1	-	TRBJ1-1	TGTGCCAGCAGCGGGCCCGGGACAGCCAACACTGAAGCTTTCTTT	CASSGPGTANTEAFF
TRBV5-1	TRBD2	-	TRBJ2-3	TGCGCCAGCGCTCAGCAGCGGGGGGGCACAGATACGCAGTATTTT	CASAQQRGGTDTQYF
TRBV29-1	-	few	TRBJ2-1	TGCAGCGTTGCCCCCGCGTCACGAAATGAGCAGTTCTTC	CSVAPASRNEQFF
TRBV4-3	-	-	TRBJ2-7	TGCGCCAGCAGCCAACGGCTGACTGGGGCACGGGTGTCCTACGAGCAGTACTTC	CASSQRLTGARVSYEQYF
TRBV7-2	-	-	TRBJ2-7	TGTGCCAGCAGCCCTCTAGCAGGACCAACCTACGAGCAGTACTTC	CASSPLAGPTYEQYF
TRBV21-1	-	-	TRBJ2-4	TGTGCCAGCAGCAAAGAGGGACTGGTCCTCGCCAAAAACATTCAGTACTTC	CASSKEGLVLAKNIQYF
TRBV29-1	-	few	TRBJ2-7	TGCAGCGTCGCACCCCAATTGGGGGACTACGAGCAGTACTTC	CSVAPQLGDYEQYF
TRBV29-1	TRBD1	-	TRBJ2-7	TGCAGCGTGGCGCCCGGGACAGGGGCCTACGAGCAGTACTTC	CSVAPGTGAYEQYF
TRBV30	-	-	TRBJ1-1	TGTGCCTGGAGTGTCTCGAGGATCCGGAACACTGAAGCTTTCTTT	CAWSVSRIRNTEAFF
TRBV18	TRBD2	few	TRBJ2-3	TGTGCCAGCTCACCACTTGCCCCCGCGGGGGGACGGGCGCAGTATTTT	CASSPLAPAGGRAQYF
TRBV2	TRBD2	few	TRBJ2-3	TGTGCCAGCACCTTAGCGGGATGGACAGATACGCAGTATTTT	CASTLAGWTDTQYF
TRBV4-3	TRBD1	-	TRBJ2-3	TGCGCCAGCAGCCAAGAATCCAGGGGGATTACAGATACGCAGTATTTT	CASSQESRGITDTQYF
TRBV23-1	-	-	TRBJ2-7	TGCGCCAGCAGTCGAAGGACAGCAAACTACGAGCAGTACTTC	CASSRRTANYEQYF
TRBV29-1	-	-	TRBJ2-3	TGCAGCGTTATTCGGGGAGATACGCAGTATTTT	CSVIRGDTQYF
TRBV25-1	-	few	TRBJ1-2	TGTGCCAGCAGTGAATTACACGGAATCTATGGCTACACCTTC	CASSELHGIYGYTF
TRBV4-3	-	-	TRBJ2-3	TGCGCCAGCAGCCCATCTCCCGCGGGACATAGCACAGATACGCAGTATTTT	CASSPSPAGHSTDTQYF
TRBV19	TRBD1	-	TRBJ1-2	TGTGCCAGTAGTATTACACAGGGGGCCGGTGGCTACACCTTC	CASSITQGAGGYTF
TRBV15	-	-	TRBJ2-5	TGTGCCACCAGCAGAGATCGGGTCAAAGAGACCCAGTACTTC	CATSRDRVKETQYF
TRBV25-1	-	-	TRBJ1-2	TGTGCCAGCAGTGATCACCTCGGGACAACCTATGGCTACACCTTC	CASSDHLGTTYGYTF
TRBV6-1	TRBD1	-	TRBJ1-1	TGTGCCAGCAGTGACAGGTGGGACAGGATGAACACTGAAGCTTTCTTT	CASSDRWDRMNTEAFF
TRBV7-2	-	-	TRBJ2-3	TGTGCCAGCAGCCTATCTAGCACAGATACGCAGTATTTT	CASSLSSTDTQYF
TRBV15	-	-	TRBJ2-5	TGTGCCACCAGCATACAAGAGACCCAGTACTTC	CATSIQETQYF
TRBV29-1	-	-	TRBJ1-1	TGCAGCGTCCTGATTAGCGTGAACACTGAAGCTTTCTTT	CSVLISVNTEAFF
TRBV7-8	-	-	TRBJ2-4	TGTGCCAGCAGCTTAGTAGGTCAGCAAAACATTCAGTACTTC	CASSLVGQQNIQYF
TRBV7-2	-	few	TRBJ2-2	TGTGCCAGCAGCGTTACCACAGGGAACACCGGGGAGCTGTTTTTT	CASSVTTGNTGELFF
TRBV30	-	-	TRBJ2-1	TGTGCCTGGAGTGCCCAGGGACGCTACAATGAGCAGTTCTTC	CAWSAQGRYNEQFF
TRBV29-1	TRBD1	few	TRBJ2-6	TGCAGCGTAAAGGGGGACAGCTCTGGGGCCAACGTCCTGACTTTC	CSVKGDSSGANVLTF
TRBV5-1	-	-	TRBJ2-3	TGCGCCAGCAGCTTATCGGATACGCAGTATTTT	CASSLSDTQYF
TRBV4-3	-	-	TRBJ1-2	TGCGCCAGCAGCCAAGATGTCGCGGCGGACCGTACGAGCTACACCTTC	CASSQDVAADRTSYTF
TRBV11-3	-	-	TRBJ2-3	TGTGCCAGCAGTTTCAACCGGGCCAGTATCACAGATACGCAGTATTTT	CASSFNRASITDTQYF
TRBV6-4	TRBD1	-	TRBJ2-2	TGTGCCAGCAGTCTCGACAGGGCAACCGGGGAGCTGTTTTTT	CASSLDRATGELFF
TRBV7-8	TRBD1	-	TRBJ1-6	TGTGCCAGCAGCGGAAGGACAGGGGGCGCGTCGGGGAATTCACCCCTCCACTTT	CASSGRTGGASGNSPLHF
TRBV11-2	-	few	TRBJ1-1	TGTGCCAGCAGCCCCGGCAGGGGTTCGTCTGAAGCTTTCTTT	CASSPGRGSSEAFF
TRBV10-3	TRBD1	few	TRBJ1-2	TGTGCCATCAGTCCACAGGGGTTGGACTATGGCTACACCTTC	CAISPQGLDYGYTF
TRBV30	TRBD1	-	TRBJ2-5	TGTGCCTGGAGTCACAGGGGCGGGGAGACCCAGTACTTC	CAWSHRGGETQYF
TRBV5-1	-	few	TRBJ2-7	TGCGCCAGCATGAGCCCCGCATACGAGCAGTACTTC	CASMSPAYEQYF
TRBV30	TRBD1	-	TRBJ1-5	TGTGCCTGGAGTTTTACAGGGGGGAATCAGCCCCAGCATTTT	CAWSFTGGNQPQHF
TRBV29-1	-	-	TRBJ2-7	TGCAGCGTTGAAACCGGGACATACTTCGAGCAGTACTTC	CSVETGTYFEQYF
TRBV6-5	TRBD1	-	TRBJ1-2	TGTGCCAGCAGTTACGGGACAGGATCATTCGGCTACACCTTC	CASSYGTGSFGYTF
TRBV12-5	TRBD1	-	TRBJ2-7	TGTGCTAGTTGGCGACAGGGGGGCTCCTACGAGCAGTACTTC	CASWRQGGSYEQYF
TRBV20-1	-	few	TRBJ2-7	TGCAGTGCTAGTCGCGGGTACGAGCAGTACTTC	CSASRGYEQYF
TRBV18	-	few	TRBJ2-2	TGTGCCAGCTCACCACCAGTATCGGCCGGGGAGCTGTTTTTT	CASSPPVSAGELFF
TRBV25-1	TRBD1	-	TRBJ2-7	TGTGCCAGCAGGTCGACAGGGTCCTACGAGCAGTACTTC	CASRSTGSYEQYF
TRBV5-1	-	-	TRBJ2-3	TGCGCCAGCAGCGTGGATGCCTACGGCCGGGCAGATACGCAGTATTTT	CASSVDAYGRADTQYF
TRBV2	-	few	TRBJ2-5	TGTAGTAAGGGAAAACAAGAGACCCAGTACTTC	CSKGKQETQYF
TRBV7-2	TRBD1	few	TRBJ1-6	TGTGCCAGCAGCCTCGGACAGGGGGGTTCACCCCTCCACTTT	CASSLGQGGSPLHF
TRBV30	TRBD1	-	TRBJ1-6	TGTGCCTGGAGACCGCAGGGGGGTTCACCCCTCCACTTT	CAWRPQGGSPLHF
TRBV2	-	-	TRBJ2-5	TGTGCCAGCAGTAAAAGGATCATACAAGAGACCCAGTACTTC	CASSKRIIQETQYF
TRBV27	-	-	TRBJ2-2	TGTGCCAGCACCTATCGAGGGGCTAGCGAGCTCGGGAAGCTGTTTTTT	CASTYRGASELGKLFF
TRBV6-5	-	-	TRBJ2-1	TGTGCCAGCAGCCAAAATAATGAGCAGTTCTTC	CASSQNNEQFF
TRBV5-1	TRBD1	-	TRBJ1-2	TGCGCCAGCAGCCAGGAGGGGACAGGATCATATGGCTACACCTTC	CASSQEGTGSYGYTF
TRBV25-1	-	-	TRBJ2-5	TGTGCCAGCAGTGATTCTAGTGTTGAGACCCAGTACTTC	CASSDSSVETQYF
TRBV5-1	-	-	TRBJ1-1	TGCGCCAGCAGCATGGACGGTGGGGCTGAAGCTTTCTTT	CASSMDGGAEAFF
TRBV5-1	TRBD1	-	TRBJ2-1	TGCGCCAGCAGCCTGGGACAGGGGGGCCATGAGCAGTTCTTC	CASSLGQGGHEQFF